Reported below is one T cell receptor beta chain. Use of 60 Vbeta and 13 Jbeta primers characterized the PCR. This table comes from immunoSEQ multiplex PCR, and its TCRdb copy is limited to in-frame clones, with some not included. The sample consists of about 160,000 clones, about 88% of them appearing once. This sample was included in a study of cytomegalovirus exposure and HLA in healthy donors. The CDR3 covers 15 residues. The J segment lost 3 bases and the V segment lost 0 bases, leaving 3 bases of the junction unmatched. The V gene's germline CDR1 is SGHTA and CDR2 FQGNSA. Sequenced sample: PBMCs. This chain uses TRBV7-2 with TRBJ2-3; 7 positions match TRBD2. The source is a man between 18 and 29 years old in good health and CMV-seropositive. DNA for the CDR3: TGTGCCAGCAGCTTAGCTAGCGGGCTAACAGATACGCAGTATTTT. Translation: CASSLASGLTDTQYF.